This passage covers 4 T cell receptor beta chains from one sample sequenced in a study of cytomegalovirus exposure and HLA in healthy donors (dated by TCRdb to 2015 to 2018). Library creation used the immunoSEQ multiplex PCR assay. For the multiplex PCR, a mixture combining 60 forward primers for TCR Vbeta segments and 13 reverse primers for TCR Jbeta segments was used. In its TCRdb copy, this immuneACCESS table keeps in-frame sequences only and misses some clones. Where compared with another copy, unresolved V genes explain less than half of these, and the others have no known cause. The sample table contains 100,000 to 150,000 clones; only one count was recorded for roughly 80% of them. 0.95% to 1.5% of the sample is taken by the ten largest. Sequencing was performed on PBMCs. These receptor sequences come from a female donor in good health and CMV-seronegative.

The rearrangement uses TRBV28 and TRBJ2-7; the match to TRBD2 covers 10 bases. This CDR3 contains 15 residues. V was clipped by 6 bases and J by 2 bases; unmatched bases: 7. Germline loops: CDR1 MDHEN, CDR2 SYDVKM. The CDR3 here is CASSHRLAGPYEQYF. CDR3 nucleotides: TGTGCCAGCAGCCACCGACTAGCGGGTCCCTACGAGCAGTACTTC.

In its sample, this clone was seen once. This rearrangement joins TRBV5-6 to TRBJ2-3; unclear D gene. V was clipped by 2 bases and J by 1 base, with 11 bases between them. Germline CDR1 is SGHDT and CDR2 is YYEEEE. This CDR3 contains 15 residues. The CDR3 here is CASSFRDFRTDTQYF. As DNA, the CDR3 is TGTGCCAGCAGCTTTCGCGACTTCCGCACAGATACGCAGTATTTT.

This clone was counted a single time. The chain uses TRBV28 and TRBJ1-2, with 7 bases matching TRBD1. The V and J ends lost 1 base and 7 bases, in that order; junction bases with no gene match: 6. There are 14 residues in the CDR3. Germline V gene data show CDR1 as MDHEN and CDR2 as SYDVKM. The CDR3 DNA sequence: TGTGCCAGCAGTTTATTGACAGGGCGGGCTGGCTACACCTTC. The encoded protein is CASSLLTGRAGYTF.

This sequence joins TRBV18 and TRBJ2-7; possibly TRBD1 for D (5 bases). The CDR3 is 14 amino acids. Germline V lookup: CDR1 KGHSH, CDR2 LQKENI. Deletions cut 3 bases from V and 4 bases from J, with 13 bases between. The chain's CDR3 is CASSPPAGAYEQYF. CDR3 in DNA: TGTGCCAGCTCACCCCCGGCTGGGGCGTACGAGCAGTACTTC.